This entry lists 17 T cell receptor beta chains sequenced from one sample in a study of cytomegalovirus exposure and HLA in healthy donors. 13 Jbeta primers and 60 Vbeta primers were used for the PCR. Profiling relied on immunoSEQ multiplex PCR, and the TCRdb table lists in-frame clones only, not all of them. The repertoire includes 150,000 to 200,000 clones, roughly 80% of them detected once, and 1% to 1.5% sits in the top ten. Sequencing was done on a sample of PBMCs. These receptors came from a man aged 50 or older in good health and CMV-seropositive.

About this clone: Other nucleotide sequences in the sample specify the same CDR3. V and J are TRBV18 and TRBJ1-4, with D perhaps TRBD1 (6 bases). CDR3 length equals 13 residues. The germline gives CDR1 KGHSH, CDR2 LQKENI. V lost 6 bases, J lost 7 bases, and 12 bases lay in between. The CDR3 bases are TGTGCCAGCTCTCCGGGACAAGGTGAAAAACTGTTTTTT. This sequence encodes CASSPGQGEKLFF.

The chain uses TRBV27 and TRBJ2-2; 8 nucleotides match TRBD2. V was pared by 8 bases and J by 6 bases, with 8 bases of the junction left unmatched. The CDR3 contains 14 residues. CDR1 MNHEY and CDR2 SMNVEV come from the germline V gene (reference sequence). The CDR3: CASHVAGLAGELFF. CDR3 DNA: TGTGCCAGCCACGTAGCGGGACTAGCCGGGGAGCTGTTTTTT.

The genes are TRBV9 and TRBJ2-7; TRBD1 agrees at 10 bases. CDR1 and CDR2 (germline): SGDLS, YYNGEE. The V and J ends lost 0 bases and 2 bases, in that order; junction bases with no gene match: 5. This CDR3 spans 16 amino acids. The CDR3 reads CASSVGAGTGAYEQYF. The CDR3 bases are TGTGCCAGCAGCGTAGGAGCCGGGACAGGGGCCTACGAGCAGTACTTC.

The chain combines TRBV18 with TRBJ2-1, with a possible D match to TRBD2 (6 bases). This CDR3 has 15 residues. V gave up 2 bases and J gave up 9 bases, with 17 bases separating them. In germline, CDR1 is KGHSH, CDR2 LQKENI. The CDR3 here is CASSPGIADYGEQFF. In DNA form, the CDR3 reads TGTGCCAGCTCACCAGGGATAGCGGATTATGGTGAGCAGTTCTTC.

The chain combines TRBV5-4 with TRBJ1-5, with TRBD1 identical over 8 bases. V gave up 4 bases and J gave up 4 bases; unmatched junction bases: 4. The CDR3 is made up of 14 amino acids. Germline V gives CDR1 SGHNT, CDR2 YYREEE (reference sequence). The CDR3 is CASSPGTGNQPQHF. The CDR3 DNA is TGTGCCAGCAGCCCGGGGACAGGAAATCAGCCCCAGCATTTT.

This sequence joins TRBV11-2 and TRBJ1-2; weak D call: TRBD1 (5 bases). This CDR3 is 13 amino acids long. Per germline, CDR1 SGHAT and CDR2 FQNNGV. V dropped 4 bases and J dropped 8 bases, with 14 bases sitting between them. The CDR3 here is CASSSTSGKGYTF. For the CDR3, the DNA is TGTGCCAGCAGCTCGACCTCAGGGAAGGGCTACACCTTC. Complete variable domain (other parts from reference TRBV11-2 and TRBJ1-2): EAGVAQSPRYKIIEKRQSVAFWCNPISGHATLYWYQQILGQGPKLLIQFQNNGVVDDSQLPKDRFSAERLKGVDSTLKIQPAKLEDSAVYLCASSSTSGKGYTFGSGTRLTVV.

CDR3 protein: CASSIVRTGGQPQHF. The CDR3 nucleotides read TGTGCCAGTAGTATAGTCCGGACCGGGGGTCAGCCCCAGCATTTT. J is TRBJ1-5 and V is TRBV19, with TRBD1 as a possible D gene (5 bases). CDR1 is LNHDA and CDR2 is SQIVND in the germline V gene (reference sequence). The CDR3 consists of 15 residues. Deletions cut 1 base from V and 6 bases from J, with 13 bases between.

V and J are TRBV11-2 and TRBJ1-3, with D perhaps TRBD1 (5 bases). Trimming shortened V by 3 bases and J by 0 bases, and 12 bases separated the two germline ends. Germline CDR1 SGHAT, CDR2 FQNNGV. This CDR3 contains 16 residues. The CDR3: CASSFSRAVSGNTIYF. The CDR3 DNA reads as TGTGCCAGCAGCTTTTCCAGGGCGGTCTCTGGAAACACCATATATTTT.

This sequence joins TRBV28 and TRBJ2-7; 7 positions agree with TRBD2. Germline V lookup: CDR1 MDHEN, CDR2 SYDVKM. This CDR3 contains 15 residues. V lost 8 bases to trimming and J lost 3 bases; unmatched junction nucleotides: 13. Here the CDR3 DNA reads TGTGCCAGCTTAAAAACCGGGACGGGGGGCTACGAGCAGTACTTC. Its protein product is CASLKTGTGGYEQYF.

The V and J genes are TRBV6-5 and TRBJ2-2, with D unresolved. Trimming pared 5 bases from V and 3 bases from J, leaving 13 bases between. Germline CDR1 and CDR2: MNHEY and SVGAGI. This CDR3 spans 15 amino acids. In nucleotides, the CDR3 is TGTGCCAGCAGTCCCCGGGTACTTTACACCGGGGAGCTGTTTTTT. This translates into CASSPRVLYTGELFF.

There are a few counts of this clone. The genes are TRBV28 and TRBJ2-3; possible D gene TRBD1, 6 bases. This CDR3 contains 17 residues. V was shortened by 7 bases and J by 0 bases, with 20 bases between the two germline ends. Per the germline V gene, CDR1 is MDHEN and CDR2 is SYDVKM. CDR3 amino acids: CASIPLGAAISTDTQYF. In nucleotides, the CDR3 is TGTGCCAGCATCCCCCTGGGGGCGGCCATCAGCACAGATACGCAGTATTTT.

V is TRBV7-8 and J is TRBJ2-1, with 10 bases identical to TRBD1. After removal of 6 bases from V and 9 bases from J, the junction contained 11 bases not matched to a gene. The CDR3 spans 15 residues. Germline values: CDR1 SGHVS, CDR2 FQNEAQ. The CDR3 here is CASSRGGTGAFEQFF. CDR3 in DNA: TGTGCCAGCAGTAGGGGGGGGACAGGGGCCTTTGAGCAGTTCTTC.

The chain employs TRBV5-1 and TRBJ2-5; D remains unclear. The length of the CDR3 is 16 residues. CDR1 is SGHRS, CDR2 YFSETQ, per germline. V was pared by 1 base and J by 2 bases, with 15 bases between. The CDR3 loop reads CASSLRSQAIQETQYF. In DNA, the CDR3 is TGCGCCAGCAGCTTGCGGTCCCAGGCAATACAAGAGACCCAGTACTTC.

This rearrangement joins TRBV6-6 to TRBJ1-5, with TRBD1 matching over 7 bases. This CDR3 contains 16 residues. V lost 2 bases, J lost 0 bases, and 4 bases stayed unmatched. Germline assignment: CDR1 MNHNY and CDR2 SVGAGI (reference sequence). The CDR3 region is CASSYLGQYSNQPQHF. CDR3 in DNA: TGTGCCAGCAGTTACCTGGGACAGTATAGCAATCAGCCCCAGCATTTT.

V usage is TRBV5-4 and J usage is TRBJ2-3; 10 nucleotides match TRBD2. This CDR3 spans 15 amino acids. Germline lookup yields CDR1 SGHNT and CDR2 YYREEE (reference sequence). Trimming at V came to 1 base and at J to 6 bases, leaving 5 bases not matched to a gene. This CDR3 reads CASSLTSGVHDTQYF. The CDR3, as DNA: TGTGCCAGCAGCTTGACTAGCGGGGTCCACGATACGCAGTATTTT.

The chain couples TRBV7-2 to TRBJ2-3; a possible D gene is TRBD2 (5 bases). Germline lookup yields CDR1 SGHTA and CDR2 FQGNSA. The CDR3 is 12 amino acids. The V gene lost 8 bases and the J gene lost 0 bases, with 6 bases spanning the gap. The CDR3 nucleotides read TGTGCCAGCCGGAGGAGCACAGATACGCAGTATTTT. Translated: CASRRSTDTQYF. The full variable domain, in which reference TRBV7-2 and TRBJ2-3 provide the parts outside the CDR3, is GAGVSQSPSNKVTEKGKDVELRCDPISGHTALYWYRQSLGQGLEFLIYFQGNSAPDKSGLPSDRFSAERTGGSVSTLTIQRTQQEDSAVYLCASRRSTDTQYFGPGTRLTVL.

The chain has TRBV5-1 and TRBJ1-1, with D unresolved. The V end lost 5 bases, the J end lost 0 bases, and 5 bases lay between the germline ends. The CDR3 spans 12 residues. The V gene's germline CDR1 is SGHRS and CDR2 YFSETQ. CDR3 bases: TGCGCCAGCAGATCTATGAACACTGAAGCTTTCTTT. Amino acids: CASRSMNTEAFF.